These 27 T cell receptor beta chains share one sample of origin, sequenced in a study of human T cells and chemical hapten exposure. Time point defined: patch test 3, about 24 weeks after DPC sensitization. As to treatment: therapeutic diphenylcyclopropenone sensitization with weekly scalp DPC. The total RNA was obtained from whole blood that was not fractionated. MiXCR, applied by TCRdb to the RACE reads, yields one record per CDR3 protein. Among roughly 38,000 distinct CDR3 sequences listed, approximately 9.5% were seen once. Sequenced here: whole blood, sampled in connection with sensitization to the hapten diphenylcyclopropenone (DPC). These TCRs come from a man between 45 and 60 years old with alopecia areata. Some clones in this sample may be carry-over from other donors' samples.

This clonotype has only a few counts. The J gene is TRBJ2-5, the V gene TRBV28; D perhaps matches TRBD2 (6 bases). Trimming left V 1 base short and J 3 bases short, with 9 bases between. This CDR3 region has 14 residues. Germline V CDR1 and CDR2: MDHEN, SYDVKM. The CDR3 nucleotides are TGTGCCAGCAGTTTATCTGGCGGGGAAGAGACCCAGTACTTC. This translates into CASSLSGGEETQYF.

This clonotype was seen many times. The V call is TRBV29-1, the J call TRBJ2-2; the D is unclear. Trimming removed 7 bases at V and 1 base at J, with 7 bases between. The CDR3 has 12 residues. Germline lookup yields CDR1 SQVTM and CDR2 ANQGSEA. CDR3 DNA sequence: TGCAGCGGAGACTTGAACACCGGGGAGCTGTTTTTT. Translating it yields CSGDLNTGELFF.

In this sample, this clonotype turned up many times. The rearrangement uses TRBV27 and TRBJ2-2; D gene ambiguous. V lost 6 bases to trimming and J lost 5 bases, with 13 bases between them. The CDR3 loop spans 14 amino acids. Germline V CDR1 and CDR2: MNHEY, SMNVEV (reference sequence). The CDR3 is CASSRNSRTGELFF. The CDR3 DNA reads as TGTGCCAGCAGCCGAAACAGCCGGACCGGGGAGCTGTTTTTT.

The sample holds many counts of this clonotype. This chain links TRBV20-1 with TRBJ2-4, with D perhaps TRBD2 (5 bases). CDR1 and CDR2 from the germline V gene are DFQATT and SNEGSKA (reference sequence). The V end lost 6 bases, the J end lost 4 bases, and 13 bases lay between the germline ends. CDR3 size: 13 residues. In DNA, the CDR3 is TGCAGTGCGCCTAGCTCGGGGAAAAACATTCAGTACTTC. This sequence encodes CSAPSSGKNIQYF.

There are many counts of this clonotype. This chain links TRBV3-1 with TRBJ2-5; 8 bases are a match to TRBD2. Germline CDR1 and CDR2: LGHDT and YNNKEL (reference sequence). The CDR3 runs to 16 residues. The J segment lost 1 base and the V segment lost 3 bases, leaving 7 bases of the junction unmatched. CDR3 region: CASSHRLAGRQETQYF. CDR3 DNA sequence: TGTGCCAGCAGCCACCGGCTAGCGGGCCGCCAAGAGACCCAGTACTTC.

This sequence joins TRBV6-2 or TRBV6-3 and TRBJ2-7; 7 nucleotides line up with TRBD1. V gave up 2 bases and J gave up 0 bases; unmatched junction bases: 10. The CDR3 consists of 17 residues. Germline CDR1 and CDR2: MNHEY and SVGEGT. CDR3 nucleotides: TGTGCCAGCAGTTACGTACGGACAGGCCGGAGCTCCTACGAGCAGTACTTC. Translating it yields CASSYVRTGRSSYEQYF.

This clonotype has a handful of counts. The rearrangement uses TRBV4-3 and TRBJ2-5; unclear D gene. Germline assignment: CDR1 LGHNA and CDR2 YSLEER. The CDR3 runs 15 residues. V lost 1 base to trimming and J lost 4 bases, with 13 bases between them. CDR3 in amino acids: CASSQGQPPGETQYF. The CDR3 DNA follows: TGCGCCAGCAGCCAAGGGCAGCCACCGGGAGAGACCCAGTACTTC.

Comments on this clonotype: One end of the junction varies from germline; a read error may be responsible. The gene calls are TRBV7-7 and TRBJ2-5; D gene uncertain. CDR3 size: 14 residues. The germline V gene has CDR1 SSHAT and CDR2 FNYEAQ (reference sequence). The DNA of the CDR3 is TGTGCTAGCAGCCCTTCCTTCGGGCAAGAGACCCAGTACTTC. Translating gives CASSPSFGQETQYF.

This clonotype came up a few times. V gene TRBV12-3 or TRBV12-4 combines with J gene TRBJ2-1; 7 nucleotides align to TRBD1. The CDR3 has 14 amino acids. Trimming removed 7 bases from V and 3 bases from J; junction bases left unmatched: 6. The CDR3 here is CASTRDSNYNEQFF. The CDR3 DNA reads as TGTGCCAGCACCCGGGACAGTAACTACAATGAGCAGTTCTTC.

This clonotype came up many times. CDR3 sequence reads: CASSLVGRDTGELFF. The CDR3 coding sequence is TGTGCCAGCAGCTTGGTGGGGCGCGACACCGGGGAGCTGTTTTTT. The chain is built from TRBV5-4 and TRBJ2-2, with D possibly TRBD1 on 5 matching bases. CDR3 length equals 15 residues. Per germline, CDR1 SGHNT and CDR2 YYREEE (reference sequence). The V gene lost 0 bases and the J gene lost 3 bases, with 9 bases spanning the gap.

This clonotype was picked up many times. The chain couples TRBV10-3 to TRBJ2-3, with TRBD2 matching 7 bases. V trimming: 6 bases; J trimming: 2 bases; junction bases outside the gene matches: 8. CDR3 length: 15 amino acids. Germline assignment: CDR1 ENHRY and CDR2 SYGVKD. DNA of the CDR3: TGTGCCATCAGAGGACTAGGACAAAACACAGATACGCAGTATTTT. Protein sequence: CAIRGLGQNTDTQYF.

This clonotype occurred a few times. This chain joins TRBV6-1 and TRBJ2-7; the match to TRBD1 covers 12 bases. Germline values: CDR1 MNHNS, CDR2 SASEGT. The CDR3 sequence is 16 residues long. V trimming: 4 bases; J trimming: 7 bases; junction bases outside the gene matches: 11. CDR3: CASSGLPGQGAREQYF. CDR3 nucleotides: TGTGCCAGCAGTGGATTACCGGGACAGGGGGCTCGGGAGCAGTACTTC.

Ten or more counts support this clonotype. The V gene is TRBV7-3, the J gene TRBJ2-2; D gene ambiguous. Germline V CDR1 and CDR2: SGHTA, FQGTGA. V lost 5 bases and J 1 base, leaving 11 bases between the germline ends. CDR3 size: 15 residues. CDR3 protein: CASSRSTGNTGELFF. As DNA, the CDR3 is TGTGCCAGCAGCCGAAGCACGGGGAACACCGGGGAGCTGTTTTTT.

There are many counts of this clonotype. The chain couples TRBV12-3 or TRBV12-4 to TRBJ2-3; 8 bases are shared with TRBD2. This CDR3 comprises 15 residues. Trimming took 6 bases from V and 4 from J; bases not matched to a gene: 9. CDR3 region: CASSKSAGGADTQYF. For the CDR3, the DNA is TGTGCCAGCAGCAAATCGGCGGGAGGAGCAGATACGCAGTATTTT.

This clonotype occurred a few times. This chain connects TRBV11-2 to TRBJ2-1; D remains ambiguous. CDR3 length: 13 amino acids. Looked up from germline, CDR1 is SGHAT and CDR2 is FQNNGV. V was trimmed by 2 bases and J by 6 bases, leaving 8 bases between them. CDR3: CASSLSWFNEQFF. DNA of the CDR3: TGTGCCAGCAGCTTATCTTGGTTCAATGAGCAGTTCTTC.

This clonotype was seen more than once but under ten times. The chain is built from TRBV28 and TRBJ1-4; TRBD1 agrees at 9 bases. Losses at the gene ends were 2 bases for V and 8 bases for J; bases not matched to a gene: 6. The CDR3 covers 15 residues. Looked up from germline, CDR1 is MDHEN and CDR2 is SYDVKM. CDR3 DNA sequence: TGTGCCAGCAGTTTACCCCAAACAGGGGGCGAAAAACTGTTTTTT. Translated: CASSLPQTGGEKLFF.

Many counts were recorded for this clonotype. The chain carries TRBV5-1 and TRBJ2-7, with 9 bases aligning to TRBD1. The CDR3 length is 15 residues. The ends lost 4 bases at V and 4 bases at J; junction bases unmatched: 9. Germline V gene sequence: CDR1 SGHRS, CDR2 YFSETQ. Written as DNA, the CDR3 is TGCGCCAGCAGCCCCTCTCCGGGACAGGGTTACGAGCAGTACTTC. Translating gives CASSPSPGQGYEQYF.

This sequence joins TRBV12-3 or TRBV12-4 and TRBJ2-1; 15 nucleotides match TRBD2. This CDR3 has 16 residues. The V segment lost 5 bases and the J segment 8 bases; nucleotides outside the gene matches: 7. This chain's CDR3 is CASSAGTSGRMHEQFF. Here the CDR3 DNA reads TGTGCCAGCAGTGCCGGGACTAGCGGGAGGATGCATGAGCAGTTCTTC.

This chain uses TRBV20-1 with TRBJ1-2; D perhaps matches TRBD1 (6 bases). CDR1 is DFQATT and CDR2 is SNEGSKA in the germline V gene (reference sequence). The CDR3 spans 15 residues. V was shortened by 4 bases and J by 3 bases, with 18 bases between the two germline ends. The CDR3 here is CSATRTGRGDYGYTF. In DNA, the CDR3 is TGCAGTGCTACCCGAACAGGGCGGGGAGACTATGGCTACACCTTC.

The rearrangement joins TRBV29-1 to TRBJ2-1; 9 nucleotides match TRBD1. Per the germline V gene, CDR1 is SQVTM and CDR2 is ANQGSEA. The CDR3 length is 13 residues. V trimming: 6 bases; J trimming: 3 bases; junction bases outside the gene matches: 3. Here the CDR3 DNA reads TGCAGCGTGAGACAGGGGGGCTACAATGAGCAGTTCTTC. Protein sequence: CSVRQGGYNEQFF.

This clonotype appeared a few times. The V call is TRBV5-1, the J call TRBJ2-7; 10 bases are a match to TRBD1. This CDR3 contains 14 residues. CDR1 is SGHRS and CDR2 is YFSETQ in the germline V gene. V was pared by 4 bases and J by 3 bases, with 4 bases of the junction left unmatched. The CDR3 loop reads CASSPGQGGYEQYF. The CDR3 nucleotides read TGCGCCAGCAGCCCAGGACAGGGGGGCTACGAGCAGTACTTC.

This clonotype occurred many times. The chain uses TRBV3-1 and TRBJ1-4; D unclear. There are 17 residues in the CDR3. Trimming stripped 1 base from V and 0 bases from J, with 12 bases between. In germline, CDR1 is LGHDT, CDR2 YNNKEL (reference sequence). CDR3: CASSQGRTAATNEKLFF. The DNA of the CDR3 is TGTGCCAGCAGCCAAGGACGGACGGCCGCAACTAATGAAAAACTGTTTTTT.

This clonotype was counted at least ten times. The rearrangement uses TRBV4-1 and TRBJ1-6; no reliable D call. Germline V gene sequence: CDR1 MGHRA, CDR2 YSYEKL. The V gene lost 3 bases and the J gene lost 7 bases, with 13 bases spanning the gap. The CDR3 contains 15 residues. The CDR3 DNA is TGCGCCAGCAGCCAGCCCCTCCTGAGGAATTCACCCCTCCACTTT. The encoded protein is CASSQPLLRNSPLHF.

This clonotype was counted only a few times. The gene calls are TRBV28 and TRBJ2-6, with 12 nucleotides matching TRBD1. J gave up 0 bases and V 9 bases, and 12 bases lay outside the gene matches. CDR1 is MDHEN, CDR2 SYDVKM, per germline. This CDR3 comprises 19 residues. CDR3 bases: TGTGCCAGACTTCACCCGGGACAGGGGGCAACCTCTGGGGCCAACGTCCTGACTTTC. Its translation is CARLHPGQGATSGANVLTF.

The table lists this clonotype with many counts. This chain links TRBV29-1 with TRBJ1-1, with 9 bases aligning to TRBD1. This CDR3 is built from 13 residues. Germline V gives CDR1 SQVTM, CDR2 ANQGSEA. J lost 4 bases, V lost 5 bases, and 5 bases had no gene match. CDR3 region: CSVIQGASTEAFF. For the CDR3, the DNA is TGCAGCGTTATACAGGGGGCAAGCACTGAAGCTTTCTTT. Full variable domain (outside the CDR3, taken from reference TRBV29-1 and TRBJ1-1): SAVISQKPSRDICQRGTSLTIQCQVDSQVTMMFWYRQQPGQSLTLIATANQGSEATYESGFVIDKFPISRPNLTFSTLTVSNMSPEDSSIYLCSVIQGASTEAFFGQGTRLTVV.

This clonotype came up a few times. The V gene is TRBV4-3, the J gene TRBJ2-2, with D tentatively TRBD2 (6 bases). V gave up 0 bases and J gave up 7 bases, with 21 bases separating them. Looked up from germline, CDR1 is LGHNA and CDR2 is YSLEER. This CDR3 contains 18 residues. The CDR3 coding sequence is TGCGCCAGCAGCCAAGATATTGTAACTAGCCCGGTAGGCGGGGAGCTGTTTTTT. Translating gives CASSQDIVTSPVGGELFF.

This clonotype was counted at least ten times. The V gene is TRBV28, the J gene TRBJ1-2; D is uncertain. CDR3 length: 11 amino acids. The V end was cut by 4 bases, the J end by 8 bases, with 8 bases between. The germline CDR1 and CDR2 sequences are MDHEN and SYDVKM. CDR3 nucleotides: TGTGCCAGCAGTTATTCGAGGGGCTACACCTTC. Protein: CASSYSRGYTF.